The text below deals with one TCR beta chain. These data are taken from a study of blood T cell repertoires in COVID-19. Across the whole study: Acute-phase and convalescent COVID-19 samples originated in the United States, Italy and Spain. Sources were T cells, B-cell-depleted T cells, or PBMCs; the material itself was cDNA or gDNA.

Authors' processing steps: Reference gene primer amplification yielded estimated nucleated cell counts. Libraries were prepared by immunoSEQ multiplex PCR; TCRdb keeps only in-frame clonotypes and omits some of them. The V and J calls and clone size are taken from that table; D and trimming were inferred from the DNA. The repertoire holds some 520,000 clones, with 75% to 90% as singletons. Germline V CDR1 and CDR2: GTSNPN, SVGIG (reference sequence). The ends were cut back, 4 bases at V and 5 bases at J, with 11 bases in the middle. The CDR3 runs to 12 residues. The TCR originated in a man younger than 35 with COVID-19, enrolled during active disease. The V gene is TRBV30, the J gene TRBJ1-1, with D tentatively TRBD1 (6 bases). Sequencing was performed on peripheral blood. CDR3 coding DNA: TGTGCCTGGACGCCAAGGGGGACTGAAGCTTTCTTT. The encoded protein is CAWTPRGTEAFF.